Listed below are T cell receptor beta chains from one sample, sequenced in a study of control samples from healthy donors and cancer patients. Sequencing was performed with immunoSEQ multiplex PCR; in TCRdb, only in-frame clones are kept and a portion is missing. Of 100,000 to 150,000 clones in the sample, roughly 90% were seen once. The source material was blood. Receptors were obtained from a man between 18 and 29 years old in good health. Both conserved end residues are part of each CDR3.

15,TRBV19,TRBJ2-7,CASSILAGGSYEQYF
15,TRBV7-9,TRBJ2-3,CASSFEGRSTDTQYF
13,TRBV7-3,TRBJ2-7,CASSLTRAHEQYF
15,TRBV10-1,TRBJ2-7,CASSIGTAHFYEQYF
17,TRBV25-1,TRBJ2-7,CASSDPRPGQGAGEQYF
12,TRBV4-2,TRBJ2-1,CASSQDGAWRFF
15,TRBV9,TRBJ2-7,CASSGRTTTTNEQYF
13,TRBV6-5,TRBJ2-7,CASSPTINYEQYF
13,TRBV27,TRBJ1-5,CASRLNYNQPQHF
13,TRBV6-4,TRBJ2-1,CASSDIEGNEQFF
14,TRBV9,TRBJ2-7,CASSVSGSFDEQYF
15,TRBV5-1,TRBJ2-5,CASSLAGGNGETQYF
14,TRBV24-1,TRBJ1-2,CATSDPGTGYGYTF
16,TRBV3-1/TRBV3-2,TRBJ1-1,CASSQDLGQGWTEAFF
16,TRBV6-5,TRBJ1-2,CASSYSSRAGGGGLTF
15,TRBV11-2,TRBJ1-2,CASSLQGKANYGYTF